This T cell receptor (beta chain) stems from a study of regulatory T cells in long-lasting Graves disease. Stated time point: newly diagnosed GD, antithyroid drugs for less than 3 months. PBMCs were the source of the RNA used for TCR sequencing. Per the germline V gene, CDR1 is SGHVS and CDR2 is FNYEAQ. J was trimmed by 2 bases and V by 1 base; bases with no gene match: 5. The CDR3 sequence is 15 residues long. This clonotype was seen ten or more times. As yet, its antigen is unknown. The TCR beta library used iRepertoire HTBI primers with Arm-PCR amplification of CDR3. Via MiXCR, TCRdb re-called the multiplex PCR reads, giving one row per CDR3 protein. The data show roughly 260,000 distinct CDR3 sequences, around 19% seen once. Study observations and caveats: Patients with persistent disease showed a bias toward TRBV28, TRBJ1-2 and TRBJ2-5.

The data also belong to a second study, concerning T cells in Graves' hyperthyroidism and ophthalmopathy. According to that study: Patients counted as stable if ophthalmopathy did not develop within 18 months.

This chain joins TRBV7-6 and TRBJ2-7; 7 bases agree with TRBD2. This TCR was sampled from a woman in her 30s with Graves disease. This specimen was peripheral blood mononuclear cells (PBMCs), taken at new diagnosis, from a patient treated with antithyroid drugs. CDR3 DNA: TGTGCCAGCAGCTTAGACGGCGGGAGCACCTACGAGCAGTACTTC. It specifies CASSLDGGSTYEQYF.